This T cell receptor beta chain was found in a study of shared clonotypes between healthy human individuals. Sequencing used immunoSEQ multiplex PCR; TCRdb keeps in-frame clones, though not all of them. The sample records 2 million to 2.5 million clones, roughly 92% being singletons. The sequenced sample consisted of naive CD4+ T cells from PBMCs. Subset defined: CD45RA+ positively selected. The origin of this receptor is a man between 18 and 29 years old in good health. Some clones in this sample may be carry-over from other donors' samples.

Written as DNA, the CDR3 is TGCGCCAGCAGCTTGGCCAGCAGAGGAGAGACCCAGTACTTC. Amino acids: CASSLASRGETQYF. The chain joins TRBV5-1 to TRBJ2-5, with no clear D. The CDR3 sequence is 14 residues long. Germline CDR1 reads SGHRS; CDR2 reads YFSETQ. V lost 0 bases to trimming and J lost 4 bases, with 10 bases between them.